This T cell receptor beta chain was retrieved from a study of human T cells and chemical hapten exposure. Study in general: The patch tests put 0.01% DPC on the skin of the upper back and were read 6 days later. Notes on the study in general: Compared to controls, expanded TCRs made significantly more large clusters of similar CDR3s.

V lost 2 bases and J 5 bases, leaving 3 bases between the germline ends. CDR1 is SEHNR, CDR2 FQNEAQ, per germline (reference sequence). The length of the CDR3 is 11 residues. Individual cDNA molecules had unique molecular identifiers attached to them by the library. TCRdb fed the RACE reads into MiXCR, producing one record per CDR3 protein. The data show more than 75,000 distinct CDR3 sequences, 9% to 9.5% seen once. This clonotype was detected many times. The antigen is unknown. Time point given: patch test 2, 6 weeks after DPC sensitization. Treatment given: therapeutic diphenylcyclopropenone sensitization with weekly scalp DPC. Every donor had alopecia and was 18 to 70 years old; all were suitable for DPC.

V and J are TRBV7-9 and TRBJ2-5; D ambiguous. The source material was whole blood, sampled in connection with sensitization to the hapten diphenylcyclopropenone (DPC). The clonotype originates from a woman aged 40 to 50 with alopecia areata. Some clones in this sample may be carry-over from other donors' samples. This chain's CDR3 is CASSLWETQYF. In nucleotides, the CDR3 is TGTGCCAGCAGCTTATGGGAGACCCAGTACTTC.